This TCR beta chain was sequenced for a study of siplizumab effects on memory and regulatory T cells. Notes on the study in general: The naive T cell population seemed more diverse than memory cells and seemed a major contributor to the alloresponse. Among sequences traceable to unstimulated CD4+ memory cells, alloreactive ones were significantly reduced by siplizumab.

Comments on this clone: Antigen specificity is unknown.

The germline gives CDR1 MNHEY, CDR2 SMNVEV (reference sequence). The germline V and J ends were trimmed by 5 bases and 2 bases, with 10 bases remaining between them. This CDR3 comprises 13 residues. Libraries were prepared by immunoSEQ multiplex PCR; TCRdb keeps only in-frame clonotypes and omits some of them. The table lists more than 75,000 clones, approximately 94% of them singletons. The sequenced material came from CD8+ T cells sorted from blood. This chain links TRBV27 with TRBJ2-7; D remains unclear. This clonotype was sampled from a human donor in good health. This CDR3 is CASSPLLAYEQYF. The CDR3 nucleotides are TGTGCCAGCAGTCCCCTATTGGCCTACGAGCAGTACTTC.